The 5 T cell receptor beta chains in this list originate from one sample, sequenced in a study of glioma-infiltrating T cells after dendritic cell vaccination. Assay used: immunoSEQ multiplex PCR; TCRdb lists only in-frame clones, some missing. The table includes 75,000 to 100,000 clones, around three quarters detected once. The source material was blood, sampled before dendritic cell vaccination. Source of these receptors: a human donor with glioblastoma.

The V call is TRBV28, the J call TRBJ2-7; the match to TRBD2 covers 9 bases. The CDR3 runs 17 residues. Germline loops: CDR1 MDHEN, CDR2 SYDVKM. Trimming cost V 3 bases and J 2 bases; bases outside gene matches: 11. The CDR3 DNA follows: TGTGCCAGCAGTTTGGACGAAGGCGGGAGGGCCGCCTACGAGCAGTACTTC. This translates into CASSLDEGGRAAYEQYF.

This chain links TRBV7-9 with TRBJ1-5, with D possibly TRBD1 on 5 matching bases. From germline, CDR1 is SEHNR and CDR2 FQNEAQ (reference sequence). CDR3 size: 14 residues. The V end was cut by 1 base, the J end by 3 bases, with 7 bases between. CDR3: CASSLGQTNQPQHF. CDR3 DNA sequence: TGTGCCAGCAGCTTAGGACAGACCAATCAGCCCCAGCATTTT.

The V and J genes are TRBV5-1 and TRBJ1-2; D remains ambiguous. The CDR3 extends over 15 amino acids. Germline CDR1 reads SGHRS; CDR2 reads YFSETQ. V was pared by 7 bases and J by 4 bases, with 20 bases between. DNA of the CDR3: TGCGCCAGCGCCCTTGAGAGGGATCTGGGCTATGGCTACACCTTC. Translated: CASALERDLGYGYTF.

This sequence joins TRBV5-7 and TRBJ2-2; D remains unclear. TRBV5-7 is sorted into the ORF group, with uncertain function. The CDR3 has 13 residues. Trimming removed 7 bases at V and 1 base at J, with 8 bases between. The DNA of the CDR3 is TGTGCCAGCTGTCGACAGAACACCGGGGAGCTGTTTTTT. It codes for CASCRQNTGELFF.

This clone was detected once. This sequence joins TRBV2 and TRBJ2-7, with 12 bases lining up with TRBD2. The CDR3 extends over 15 amino acids. Germline CDR1 reads SNHLY; CDR2 reads FYNNEI. J was trimmed by 0 bases and V by 7 bases; bases with no gene match: 4. The CDR3 loop reads CASNQGLAGSYEQYF. In nucleotides, the CDR3 is TGTGCCAGCAACCAGGGACTAGCGGGCTCCTACGAGCAGTACTTC.